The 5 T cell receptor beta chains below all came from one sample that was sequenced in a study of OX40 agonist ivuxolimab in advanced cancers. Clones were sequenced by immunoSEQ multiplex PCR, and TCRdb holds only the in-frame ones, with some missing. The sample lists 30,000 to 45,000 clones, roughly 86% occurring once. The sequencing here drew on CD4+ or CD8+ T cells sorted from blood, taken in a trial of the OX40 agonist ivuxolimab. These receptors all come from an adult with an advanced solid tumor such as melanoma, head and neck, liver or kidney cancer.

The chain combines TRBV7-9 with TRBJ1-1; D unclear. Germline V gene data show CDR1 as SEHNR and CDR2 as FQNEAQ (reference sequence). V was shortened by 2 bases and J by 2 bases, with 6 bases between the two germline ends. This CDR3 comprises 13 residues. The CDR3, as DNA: TGTGCCAGCAGCTTAAGGAGTAACACTGAAGCTTTCTTT. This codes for CASSLRSNTEAFF.

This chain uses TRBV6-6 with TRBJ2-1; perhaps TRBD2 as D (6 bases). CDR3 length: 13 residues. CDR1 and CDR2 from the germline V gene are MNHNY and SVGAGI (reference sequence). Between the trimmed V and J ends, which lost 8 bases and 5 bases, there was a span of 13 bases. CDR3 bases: TGTGCCAGCGGGGGGACGGGAAACAATGAGCAGTTCTTC. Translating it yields CASGGTGNNEQFF.

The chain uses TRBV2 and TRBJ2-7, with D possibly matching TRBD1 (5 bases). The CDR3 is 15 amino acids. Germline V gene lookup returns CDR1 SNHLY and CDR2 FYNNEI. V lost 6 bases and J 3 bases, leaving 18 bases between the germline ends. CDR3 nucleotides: TGTGCCAGCAGGAAGGGGTGGCAGGGTGACTACGAGCAGTACTTC. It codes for CASRKGWQGDYEQYF.

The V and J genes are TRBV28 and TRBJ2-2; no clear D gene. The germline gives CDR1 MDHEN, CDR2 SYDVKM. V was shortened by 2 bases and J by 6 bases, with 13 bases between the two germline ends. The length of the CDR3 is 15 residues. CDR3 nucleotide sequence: TGTGCCAGCAGTTTAGATCCCCTTGGCGCCGGGGAGCTGTTTTTT. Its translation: CASSLDPLGAGELFF.

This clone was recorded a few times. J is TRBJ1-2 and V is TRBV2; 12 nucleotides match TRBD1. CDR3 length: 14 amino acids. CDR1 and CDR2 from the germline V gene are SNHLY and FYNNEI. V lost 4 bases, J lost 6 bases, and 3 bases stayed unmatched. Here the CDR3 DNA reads TGTGCCAGCAGTGGCGGGACAGGGGGCAATGGCTACACCTTC. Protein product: CASSGGTGGNGYTF. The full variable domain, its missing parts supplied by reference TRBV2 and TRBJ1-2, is EPEVTQTPSHQVTQMGQEVILRCVPISNHLYFYWYRQILGQKVEFLVSFYNNEISEKSEIFDDQFSVERPDGSNFTLKIRSTKLEDSAMYFCASSGGTGGNGYTFGSGTRLTVV.